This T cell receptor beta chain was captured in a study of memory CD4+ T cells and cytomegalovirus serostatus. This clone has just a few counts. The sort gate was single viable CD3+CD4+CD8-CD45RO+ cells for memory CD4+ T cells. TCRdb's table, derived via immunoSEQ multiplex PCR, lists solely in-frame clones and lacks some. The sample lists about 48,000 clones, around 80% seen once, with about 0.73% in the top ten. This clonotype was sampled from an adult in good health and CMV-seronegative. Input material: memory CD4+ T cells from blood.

As DNA, the CDR3 is TGTGCCAGCAGTGTGACGGGTAACTATGGCTACACCTTC. It codes for CASSVTGNYGYTF. The chain has TRBV2 and TRBJ1-2; D not resolved. Between the trimmed V and J ends, which lost 4 bases and 1 base, there was a span of 7 bases. CDR3 length: 13 residues. The germline gives CDR1 SNHLY, CDR2 FYNNEI.